This is a list of T cell receptor beta chains from one sample in a study of cytomegalovirus exposure and HLA in healthy donors. The table came from immunoSEQ multiplex PCR; TCRdb's copy has only in-frame clones and leaves some out. The sample holds around 140,000 clones, about two thirds seen once. Input material: PBMCs. All receptors come from a man aged 45-65 years in good health and CMV-seropositive. The CDR3 runs from the conserved cysteine through the conserved F or W. D genes are given only for firm matches. Clone size is shown for a subset of rows, as once, few, many or a class of expanded clone.

clone size: NA
D gene: TRBD1
V gene: TRBV10-2
J gene: TRBJ1-3
CDR3 DNA: TGCGCCAGCAGTGAGTCAGGGGGCAGAGCTGGAAACACCATATATTTT
CDR3 protein: CASSESGGRAGNTIYF

clone size: once
D gene: NA
V gene: TRBV14
J gene: TRBJ2-6
CDR3 DNA: TGTGCCAGCAGCCGAGGGAGGTGGGCCAACGTCCTGACTTTC
CDR3 protein: CASSRGRWANVLTF

clone size: NA
D gene: TRBD1
V gene: TRBV19
J gene: TRBJ2-7
CDR3 DNA: TGTGCCAGTAGTATAGACCCGACAGGGACCTACGAGCAGTACTTC
CDR3 protein: CASSIDPTGTYEQYF

clone size: NA
D gene: TRBD1
V gene: TRBV10-3
J gene: TRBJ1-6
CDR3 DNA: TGTGCCATCAGTGGGGACAGTAGTTCACCCCTCCACTTT
CDR3 protein: CAISGDSSSPLHF

clone size: NA
D gene: TRBD1
V gene: TRBV27
J gene: TRBJ1-2
CDR3 DNA: TGTGCCAGCAGTGGGTGGGGACAGGGGGCGGACTATGGCTACACCTTC
CDR3 protein: CASSGWGQGADYGYTF

clone size: NA
D gene: NA
V gene: TRBV27
J gene: TRBJ1-1
CDR3 DNA: TGTGCCAGCAGAGGATACAGGGAGGGGAGGAACACTGAAGCTTTCTTT
CDR3 protein: CASRGYREGRNTEAFF

clone size: NA
D gene: NA
V gene: TRBV19
J gene: TRBJ2-3
CDR3 DNA: TGTGCCAGTACCCCTCCAGGGGGGAACACAGATACGCAGTATTTT
CDR3 protein: CASTPPGGNTDTQYF

clone size: NA
D gene: NA
V gene: TRBV11-3
J gene: TRBJ1-1
CDR3 DNA: TGTGCCAGCAGCCCGAGGGCAGGTAACATGAACACTGAAGCTTTCTTT
CDR3 protein: CASSPRAGNMNTEAFF

clone size: NA
D gene: TRBD1
V gene: TRBV7-8
J gene: TRBJ2-3
CDR3 DNA: TGTGCCAGCAGCTTGACGGGACAGCCTACGCAGTATTTT
CDR3 protein: CASSLTGQPTQYF

clone size: NA
D gene: TRBD1
V gene: TRBV27
J gene: TRBJ2-1
CDR3 DNA: TGTGCCACCCGCCCCCGGGACAGGGGGTACAATGAGCAGTTCTTC
CDR3 protein: CATRPRDRGYNEQFF

clone size: NA
D gene: TRBD2
V gene: TRBV9
J gene: TRBJ2-1
CDR3 DNA: TGTGCCAGCAGCGGTTATAGCGGGGGCCTCGATGAGCAGTTCTTC
CDR3 protein: CASSGYSGGLDEQFF

clone size: NA
D gene: NA
V gene: TRBV19
J gene: TRBJ1-5
CDR3 DNA: TGTGCCAGTACCATGGCCCGCGGGGGACAGCCCCAGCATTTT
CDR3 protein: CASTMARGGQPQHF

clone size: many
D gene: TRBD1
V gene: TRBV2
J gene: TRBJ1-4
CDR3 DNA: TGTGCCAGCACAGGACAGGGCACTAATGAAAAACTGTTTTTT
CDR3 protein: CASTGQGTNEKLFF

clone size: NA
D gene: TRBD1
V gene: TRBV9
J gene: TRBJ1-1
CDR3 DNA: TGTGCCAGCAGCCCCAGACAGGGGGTGGCTGAAGCTTTCTTT
CDR3 protein: CASSPRQGVAEAFF

clone size: NA
D gene: NA
V gene: TRBV6-1
J gene: TRBJ1-1
CDR3 DNA: TGTGCCAGCAGTGAACGCGGAGGGTTGAACACTGAAGCTTTCTTT
CDR3 protein: CASSERGGLNTEAFF

clone size: NA
D gene: TRBD1
V gene: TRBV5-5
J gene: TRBJ1-1
CDR3 DNA: TGTGCCAGCAGCTTGTCTATCGGACAGGGTCCCATGAACACTGAAGCTTTCTTT
CDR3 protein: CASSLSIGQGPMNTEAFF

clone size: NA
D gene: TRBD2
V gene: TRBV5-4
J gene: TRBJ2-7
CDR3 DNA: TGTGCCAGCAGCTTGACTAGCGGGGGGTTTCCCTACGAGCAGTACTTC
CDR3 protein: CASSLTSGGFPYEQYF

clone size: few
D gene: NA
V gene: TRBV7-2
J gene: TRBJ2-7
CDR3 DNA: TGTGCCAGCAGCTTCGAACGGGTAACGTACGAGCAGTACTTC
CDR3 protein: CASSFERVTYEQYF

clone size: NA
D gene: TRBD1
V gene: TRBV5-4
J gene: TRBJ1-2
CDR3 DNA: TGTGCCAGCAGCTTGCCAACTACAGGGGTCTATGGCTACACCTTC
CDR3 protein: CASSLPTTGVYGYTF

clone size: NA
D gene: TRBD1
V gene: TRBV11-1
J gene: TRBJ2-7
CDR3 DNA: TGTGCCAGCAGCCGGGACAGGGTCCACGAGCAGTACTTC
CDR3 protein: CASSRDRVHEQYF

clone size: NA
D gene: TRBD1
V gene: TRBV9
J gene: TRBJ1-2
CDR3 DNA: TGTGCCAGCAGCGTATCATCCAAGGGGGCGGCAGGCTACACCTTC
CDR3 protein: CASSVSSKGAAGYTF

clone size: NA
D gene: TRBD1
V gene: TRBV27
J gene: TRBJ2-7
CDR3 DNA: TGTGCCAGCTTTCCCCGACAGGGCAGCTCCTACGAGCAGTACTTC
CDR3 protein: CASFPRQGSSYEQYF

clone size: NA
D gene: NA
V gene: TRBV13
J gene: TRBJ2-7
CDR3 DNA: TGTGCCAGCAGCTTAGGCACGTTCCCACTCTCCTACGAGCAGTACTTC
CDR3 protein: CASSLGTFPLSYEQYF

clone size: NA
D gene: NA
V gene: TRBV9
J gene: TRBJ1-1
CDR3 DNA: TGTGCCAGCAGTCGCGCGAGGGACACTGAAGCTTTCTTT
CDR3 protein: CASSRARDTEAFF

clone size: few
D gene: TRBD1
V gene: TRBV6-1
J gene: TRBJ1-2
CDR3 DNA: TGTGCCAGCAGCGCCATGACAGGGACCTATGGCTACACCTTC
CDR3 protein: CASSAMTGTYGYTF

clone size: medium-sized
D gene: NA
V gene: TRBV10-1
J gene: TRBJ2-5
CDR3 DNA: TGCGCCAGCAGTGGGAGTGGTGAAGAGACCCAGTACTTC
CDR3 protein: CASSGSGEETQYF

clone size: NA
D gene: NA
V gene: TRBV9
J gene: TRBJ2-1
CDR3 DNA: TGTGCCAGCAGCGTAGGGAGCGGGTACAATGAGCAGTTCTTC
CDR3 protein: CASSVGSGYNEQFF

clone size: NA
D gene: TRBD1
V gene: TRBV19
J gene: TRBJ2-5
CDR3 DNA: TGTGCCAGTAGTATCGGGACAGGGGGCTCAGGCAAAGAGACCCAGTACTTC
CDR3 protein: CASSIGTGGSGKETQYF

clone size: NA
D gene: NA
V gene: TRBV6-1
J gene: TRBJ1-1
CDR3 DNA: TGTGCCAGCAGGTCCAACACAGTGAACACTGAAGCTTTCTTT
CDR3 protein: CASRSNTVNTEAFF

clone size: few
D gene: NA
V gene: TRBV4-1
J gene: TRBJ1-1
CDR3 DNA: TGCGCCAGCAGCCAAGCGTCAGGGCAAATGAACACTGAAGCTTTCTTT
CDR3 protein: CASSQASGQMNTEAFF

clone size: NA
D gene: TRBD2
V gene: TRBV29-1
J gene: TRBJ2-3
CDR3 DNA: TGCAGCGCCTGGACTAGCGGGAGGGGAGATACGCAGTATTTT
CDR3 protein: CSAWTSGRGDTQYF

clone size: NA
D gene: NA
V gene: TRBV19
J gene: TRBJ2-2
CDR3 DNA: TGTGCCAGCGAACCGGGACTTCGCGGGGAGCTGTTTTTT
CDR3 protein: CASEPGLRGELFF

clone size: NA
D gene: NA
V gene: TRBV5-1
J gene: TRBJ1-1
CDR3 DNA: TGCGCCAGCAGCTTGGGGGGCGGAGAAGGGACTGAAGCTTTCTTT
CDR3 protein: CASSLGGGEGTEAFF

clone size: NA
D gene: NA
V gene: TRBV25-1
J gene: TRBJ2-1
CDR3 DNA: TGTGCCAGCAGTGAAATGGCAGGGGTCCAATACAATGAGCAGTTCTTC
CDR3 protein: CASSEMAGVQYNEQFF

clone size: NA
D gene: NA
V gene: TRBV19
J gene: TRBJ1-5
CDR3 DNA: TGTGCCAGTAGTAGGGAAGGACAATCAGCCCAGCATTTT
CDR3 protein: CASSREGQSAQHF

clone size: NA
D gene: TRBD2
V gene: TRBV7-8
J gene: TRBJ2-7
CDR3 DNA: TGTGCCAGCAGGACTAGCGGGATGAGCTCCTACGAGCAGTACTTC
CDR3 protein: CASRTSGMSSYEQYF

clone size: NA
D gene: TRBD1
V gene: TRBV9
J gene: TRBJ1-1
CDR3 DNA: TGTGCCAGCAGCGTTGGGACAGGGGGCGCGGGGACTGAAGCTTTCTTT
CDR3 protein: CASSVGTGGAGTEAFF

clone size: few
D gene: TRBD1
V gene: TRBV7-6
J gene: TRBJ1-6
CDR3 DNA: TGTGCCAGCAGCCAGGGGACAGGGGCCCAATCACCCCTCCACTTT
CDR3 protein: CASSQGTGAQSPLHF

clone size: NA
D gene: TRBD1
V gene: TRBV11-3
J gene: TRBJ2-3
CDR3 DNA: TGTGCCAGCAGCTTCGGGGACAGGCGTAGCACAGATACGCAGTATTTT
CDR3 protein: CASSFGDRRSTDTQYF

clone size: few
D gene: TRBD1
V gene: TRBV7-9
J gene: TRBJ1-1
CDR3 DNA: TGTGCCAGCAGCTCTCGCAGGGGGTCGGGGACTGAAGCTTTCTTT
CDR3 protein: CASSSRRGSGTEAFF

clone size: NA
D gene: TRBD2
V gene: TRBV6-4
J gene: TRBJ2-3
CDR3 DNA: TGTGCCAGCAGGGAGTTCCCGCGGACTAGCGGGAGTTGGTCAGATACGCAGTATTTT
CDR3 protein: CASREFPRTSGSWSDTQYF

clone size: NA
D gene: NA
V gene: TRBV7-6
J gene: TRBJ1-1
CDR3 DNA: TGTGCCAGCAGCTTAAATCCGGGACAGAACACTGAAGCTTTCTTT
CDR3 protein: CASSLNPGQNTEAFF

clone size: NA
D gene: NA
V gene: TRBV7-9
J gene: TRBJ2-2
CDR3 DNA: TGTGCCAGCAGCTACTCCGGGAACCACATCGGGGAGCTGTTTTTT
CDR3 protein: CASSYSGNHIGELFF